The clone carrying this T cell receptor beta chain has a single count. Its antigen is unknown. The data stem from a study of cytomegalovirus exposure and HLA in healthy donors. The PCR was carried out with 60 Vbeta primers and 13 Jbeta primers. Measured with immunoSEQ multiplex PCR; TCRdb has only the in-frame clones, and not every one. The sample shows 150,000 to 200,000 clones, about 82% of them seen only once. The study, taken as a whole, reports: The authors later found HLA-associated TCR beta chains more clonally expanded than equally common others. Accounts indicate the classifier identified cytomegalovirus status with strong specificity and sensitivity. Researchers counted around 170 TCR beta chains as cytomegalovirus-associated.

The CDR3 contains 15 residues. Germline-derived CDR1 and CDR2 are SGHNT and YYREEE (reference sequence). Trimming cost V 7 bases and J 3 bases; bases outside gene matches: 10. This chain links TRBV5-4 with TRBJ2-3; 8 positions agree with TRBD1. This receptor was taken from a woman in her twenties or thirties in good health and CMV-seropositive. The source material was PBMCs. This CDR3 is CASRPPGGKTDTQYF. CDR3 sequence (DNA): TGTGCCAGCCGACCCCCAGGGGGCAAGACAGATACGCAGTATTTT.